The 22 T cell receptor beta chains in this list originate from one sample, sequenced in a study of neurological immune-mediated disorders. TCRdb re-analysed the 5' RACE reads in MiXCR, keeping a single row per CDR3 protein. The data hold under 45,000 distinct CDR3 sequences, with roughly 3.8% observed a single time. Sequenced: PBMCs. The receptors originated from a man aged 25-40 years with multiple sclerosis.

This clonotype was recorded many times. The genes are TRBV6-5 and TRBJ2-7; 8 positions agree with TRBD1. V lost 6 bases, J lost 5 bases, and 12 bases stayed unmatched. From germline, CDR1 is MNHEY and CDR2 SVGAGI. The CDR3 is 15 residues long. CDR3 nucleotide sequence: TGTGCCAGCAGGTTCGAGGACAGGGAGGTCCACGAGCAGTACTTC. Protein product: CASRFEDREVHEQYF.

This chain uses TRBV20-1 with TRBJ1-2; D is undetermined. Trimming took off 1 base at V and 4 bases at J, with 1 base between the two ends. This CDR3 contains 10 residues. CDR1 and CDR2 from the germline V gene are DFQATT and SNEGSKA (reference sequence). The CDR3 loop reads CSARVYGYTF. CDR3 sequence (DNA): TGCAGTGCTAGAGTCTATGGCTACACCTTC.

At least ten counts were recorded for this clonotype. The chain couples TRBV12-3 or TRBV12-4 to TRBJ2-7; maybe TRBD1 (5 bases). The V end lost 2 bases, the J end lost 0 bases, and 8 bases lay between the germline ends. CDR3 size: 14 residues. CDR3 bases: TGTGCCAGCAGTTTAAGACAGCTCTCCTACGAGCAGTACTTC. This translates into CASSLRQLSYEQYF.

In this sample, this clonotype turned up many times. The V and J genes are TRBV6-2 or TRBV6-3 and TRBJ1-2; TRBD1 is a possible D gene (5 bases). The germline V gene has CDR1 MNHEY and CDR2 SVGEGT. With 6 bases removed from V and 8 bases from J, the gap between germline ends came to 13 bases. The CDR3 extends over 12 amino acids. This chain's CDR3 is CASSAQGSGYTF. In DNA, the CDR3 is TGTGCCAGCAGCGCTCAGGGTTCCGGCTACACCTTC.

This chain links TRBV18 with TRBJ2-7; the match to TRBD2 covers 8 bases. V was clipped by 3 bases and J by 6 bases; unmatched bases: 10. Germline lookup yields CDR1 KGHSH and CDR2 LQKENI. CDR3 length equals 15 residues. The CDR3 loop is CASSPGVAGRGEQYF. In DNA form, the CDR3 reads TGTGCCAGCTCACCGGGGGTAGCGGGACGGGGCGAGCAGTACTTC. The whole variable domain, filled in from reference TRBV18 and TRBJ2-7, reads NAGVMQNPRHLVRRRGQEARLRCSPMKGHSHVYWYRQLPEEGLKFMVYLQKENIIDESGMPKERFSAEFPKEGPSILRIQQVVRGDSAAYFCASSPGVAGRGEQYFGPGTRLTVT.

This clonotype was seen ten or more times. The chain is built from TRBV6-1 and TRBJ2-3; the match to TRBD2 covers 13 bases. This CDR3 region has 15 residues. Looked up from germline, CDR1 is MNHNS and CDR2 is SASEGT. J was trimmed by 4 bases and V by 7 bases; bases with no gene match: 5. The CDR3 DNA sequence: TGTGCCAGCACTGGGACTAGCGGGACCGCAGATACGCAGTATTTT. Amino acid sequence: CASTGTSGTADTQYF.

In this sample, this clonotype turned up many times. The chain is built from TRBV5-1 and TRBJ2-5, with D possibly matching TRBD1 (5 bases). Deletions cut 0 bases from V and 2 bases from J, with 8 bases between. CDR1 and CDR2 from the germline V gene are SGHRS and YFSETQ. This CDR3 is built from 14 residues. DNA of the CDR3: TGCGCCAGCAGCTTGGGACAGTTTCAAGAGACCCAGTACTTC. It is translated as CASSLGQFQETQYF.

This clonotype was seen a handful of times. The chain recombines TRBV4-1 with TRBJ1-2; tentatively, D is TRBD1 (6 bases). V dropped 6 bases and J dropped 8 bases, with 22 bases sitting between them. Looked up from germline, CDR1 is MGHRA and CDR2 is YSYEKL. CDR3 size: 15 residues. The CDR3 loop reads CASRPPGIQGKGYTF. In nucleotides, the CDR3 is TGCGCCAGCAGGCCACCCGGAATACAGGGCAAAGGCTACACCTTC.

This clonotype was detected many times. This chain connects TRBV25-1 to TRBJ1-1; 9 bases line up with TRBD1. This CDR3 has 16 residues. Germline trimming cut 1 base from V and 1 base from J; bases unmatched to any gene: 4. Germline CDR1 and CDR2: MGHDK and SYGVNS. CDR3 region: CASSEWGDRANTEAFF. The CDR3 DNA sequence: TGTGCCAGCAGTGAATGGGGGGACAGGGCGAACACTGAAGCTTTCTTT.

This clonotype was picked up many times. The chain joins TRBV3-1 to TRBJ2-1; a weak D match, TRBD2 (5 bases). Trimming cost V 6 bases and J 3 bases, with 18 bases left between them. Germline-derived CDR1 and CDR2 are LGHDT and YNNKEL (reference sequence). The CDR3 runs to 16 residues. The CDR3 spells CASSPPETGNYNEQFF. In nucleotides, the CDR3 is TGTGCCAGCAGTCCTCCGGAGACGGGGAACTACAATGAGCAGTTCTTC.

The rearrangement uses TRBV18 and TRBJ1-2; no clear D. CDR3 length: 15 residues. Germline lookup yields CDR1 KGHSH and CDR2 LQKENI. V was clipped by 2 bases and J by 2 bases, with 12 bases between them. The CDR3 nucleotides are TGTGCCAGCTCACCAACCGCAGACGCAAACTATGGCTACACCTTC. It is translated as CASSPTADANYGYTF.

This clonotype was detected many times. This chain links TRBV20-1 with TRBJ2-3; 12 bases are shared with TRBD2. This CDR3 comprises 15 residues. Germline CDR1 is DFQATT and CDR2 is SNEGSKA (reference sequence). V was clipped by 6 bases and J by 5 bases; unmatched bases: 9. The CDR3 nucleotides are TGCAGTGCACCCTGGACTAGCGGGGAGAGAGATACGCAGTATTTT. Translation: CSAPWTSGERDTQYF.

In its sample, this clonotype was seen many times. The chain combines TRBV12-3 or TRBV12-4 with TRBJ2-1, with 11 bases that match TRBD2. J lost 4 bases, V lost 4 bases, and 3 bases had no gene match. The length of the CDR3 is 15 residues. In DNA form, the CDR3 reads TGTGCCAGCAGTTCTTTAGCGGGGGGGTACAATGAGCAGTTCTTC. Protein: CASSSLAGGYNEQFF.

This clonotype showed up many times. CDR3 residues: CSVNRGPGYTF. CDR3 coding DNA: TGCAGTGTCAACAGGGGGCCTGGCTACACCTTC. The chain carries TRBV20-1 and TRBJ1-2, with 9 bases that match TRBD1. The V gene end was trimmed by 7 bases and the J gene end by 7 bases; junction bases not matched to a gene: 4. CDR1 is DFQATT, CDR2 SNEGSKA, per germline (reference sequence). The CDR3 consists of 11 residues.

In its sample, this clonotype was seen a few times. The rearrangement links TRBV5-5 to TRBJ1-2, with D perhaps TRBD1 (5 bases). V lost 0 bases and J 4 bases, leaving 7 bases between the germline ends. This CDR3 is built from 13 residues. Germline assignment: CDR1 SGHKS and CDR2 YYEKEE (reference sequence). The CDR3 DNA follows: TGTGCCAGCAGCTTGGGCAGGGTCTATGGCTACACCTTC. This sequence encodes CASSLGRVYGYTF.

The sample holds many counts of this clonotype. V usage is TRBV7-9 and J usage is TRBJ2-7; no clear D. CDR1 and CDR2 (germline): SEHNR, FQNEAQ (reference sequence). There are 14 residues in the CDR3. V lost 5 bases to trimming and J lost 3 bases, with 14 bases between them. The chain's CDR3 is CASSLWAMDYEQYF. CDR3 in DNA: TGTGCCAGCAGCCTATGGGCCATGGACTACGAGCAGTACTTC. Full variable domain (remainder filled in from reference TRBV7-9 and TRBJ2-7): DTGVSQNPRHKITKRGQNVTFRCDPISEHNRLYWYRQTLGQGPEFLTYFQNEAQLEKSRLLSDRFSAERPKGSFSTLEIQRTEQGDSAMYLCASSLWAMDYEQYFGPGTRLTVT.

The table lists this clonotype with many counts. V is TRBV7-2 and J is TRBJ2-1, with 11 bases aligning to TRBD2. V shed 6 bases, J shed 4 bases, and the junction held 5 bases outside the gene matches. Germline CDR1 and CDR2: SGHTA and FQGNSA. The CDR3 is made up of 15 amino acids. CDR3 DNA sequence: TGTGCCAGCAGTCTAGCGGGGGGTTTTTACAATGAGCAGTTCTTC. Translated, it gives CASSLAGGFYNEQFF.

This clonotype was counted many times. This chain links TRBV7-9 with TRBJ1-2; TRBD1 aligns across 9 bases. The CDR3 extends over 13 amino acids. The trim removed 5 bases at V and 8 bases at J, leaving 6 bases unmatched. Germline V gene data show CDR1 as SEHNR and CDR2 as FQNEAQ (reference sequence). CDR3 DNA: TGTGCCAGCAGCGCAACAGGGGGCAAAGGCTACACCTTC. It codes for CASSATGGKGYTF.

The rearrangement links TRBV27 to TRBJ2-7; tentative D call: TRBD1 (6 bases). Trimming took 2 bases from V and 0 from J, leaving 11 bases between them. Germline V gives CDR1 MNHEY, CDR2 SMNVEV (reference sequence). The CDR3 loop spans 15 amino acids. The CDR3 region is CASSLRGSSSYEQYF. In DNA form, the CDR3 reads TGTGCCAGCAGTTTAAGGGGGTCGAGCTCCTACGAGCAGTACTTC.

This clonotype came up many times. The rearrangement joins TRBV5-1 to TRBJ2-2, with 8 bases fitting TRBD1. The CDR3 runs to 14 residues. The V and J ends lost 6 bases and 4 bases, in that order; junction bases with no gene match: 5. The germline V gene encodes CDR1 SGHRS and CDR2 YFSETQ. This CDR3 is CASTTGGITGELFF. Written as DNA, the CDR3 is TGCGCCAGCACCACAGGGGGGATCACCGGGGAGCTGTTTTTT.

The sample holds many counts of this clonotype. The chain has TRBV20-1 and TRBJ1-2, with D perhaps TRBD1 (5 bases). Germline assignment: CDR1 DFQATT and CDR2 SNEGSKA (reference sequence). The ends were cut back, 5 bases at V and 4 bases at J, with 14 bases in the middle. There are 13 residues in the CDR3. For the CDR3, the DNA is TGCAGTGCTCGGCAGGGCTTACTCTATGGCTACACCTTC. Its translation is CSARQGLLYGYTF.

This clonotype was seen ten or more times. The gene calls are TRBV6-2 or TRBV6-3 and TRBJ1-1, with D unresolved. The V gene's germline CDR1 is MNHEY and CDR2 SVGEGT. V lost 2 bases, J lost 7 bases, and 14 bases lay in between. This CDR3 has 14 residues. CDR3 nucleotide sequence: TGTGCCAGCAGTTACCCGGACCGTACGAATGAAGCTTTCTTT. Amino acid sequence: CASSYPDRTNEAFF.